This entry describes one TCR beta chain. No cognate antigen has been identified for it. Qualities for individual bases were not recorded, and no much larger clone is one base off. Receptors were amplified or captured by the immunoSEQ multiplex PCR assay. Here the immuneACCESS table is served through TCRdb, limited to in-frame sequences with V and J called. Missing clones are a known gap in these copies; in checked studies unresolved V genes cover under half, and the rest lacks a known reason. Counted in this sample were 75,000 to 95,000 clones; under 95% of them appeared once. The ten largest clones add up to around 1% of the sample. This sample was included in a study of T cell changes during pregnancy in multiple sclerosis (dated by TCRdb to between 2019 and 2020). Study-wide context: The study examined how the T cell repertoire changed over the course of pregnancy in women with multiple sclerosis.

The germline ends are 11 bases apart after V is trimmed by 5 bases and J by 1 base. The germline V gene provides CDR1 SGHVS and CDR2 FQNEAQ. There are 14 amino acids in the CDR3, from cysteine to phenylalanine inclusive. Only the CDR3 DNA stays, 42 bases, in frame from base 1. The material was peripheral blood, obtained before pregnancy. The receptor was derived from a female donor with multiple sclerosis, enrolled in a pregnancy study. The chain is assembled from TRBV7-8 and TRBJ1-1; perhaps TRBD1 is the D gene, with 6 bases matching. The CDR3 sequence is CASSLLQGNTEAFF. The nucleotides read TGTGCCAGCAGCCTTCTACAGGGGAACACTGAAGCTTTCTTT.